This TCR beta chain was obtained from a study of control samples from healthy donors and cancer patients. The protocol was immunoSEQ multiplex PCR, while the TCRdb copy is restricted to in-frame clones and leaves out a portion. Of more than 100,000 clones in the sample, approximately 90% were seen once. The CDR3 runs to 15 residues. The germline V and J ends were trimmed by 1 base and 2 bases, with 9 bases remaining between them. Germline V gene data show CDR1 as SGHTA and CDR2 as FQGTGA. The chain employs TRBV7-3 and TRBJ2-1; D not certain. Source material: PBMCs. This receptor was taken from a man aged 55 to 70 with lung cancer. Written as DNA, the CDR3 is TGTGCCAGCAGCTTAAAACTTTCCACCTACAATGAGCAGTTCTTC. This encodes CASSLKLSTYNEQFF.